This T cell receptor (beta chain) is from a study of human T cells and chemical hapten exposure. Looking at the study overall: Slight volume differences across pooled libraries mainly accounted for varying per-sample TCR yields. The study's findings and limits: A positive correlation with patch test score was found for PT1 expanded TCR counts.

CDR1 and CDR2 from the germline V gene are MDHEN and SYDVKM. This CDR3 is 14 amino acids long. V lost 7 bases and J lost 4, with 16 bases in between. For this clonotype: What it binds is not known.

Time point defined: patch test 3, about 24 weeks after DPC sensitization. Treatment meaning: therapeutic diphenylcyclopropenone sensitization with weekly scalp DPC. The study extracted total RNA from unfractionated whole blood. TCRdb called the RACE reads again in MiXCR, with one record for every CDR3 protein. Of around 40,000 distinct CDR3 sequences in the sample, over 9.5% were seen once. The chain combines TRBV28 with TRBJ2-5; D is possibly TRBD2 (5 bases). The TCR sequence derives from a woman aged 40 to 50 with alopecia areata. Some clones in this sample may be carry-over from other donors' samples. This specimen consisted of whole blood, obtained in connection with sensitization to the hapten diphenylcyclopropenone (DPC). The CDR3 protein is CASTFSGYTETQYF. CDR3 DNA: TGTGCCAGCACCTTTTCGGGATATACAGAGACCCAGTACTTC. Full variable domain (remainder filled in from reference TRBV28 and TRBJ2-5): DVKVTQSSRYLVKRTGEKVFLECVQDMDHENMFWYRQDPGLGLRLIYFSYDVKMKEKGDIPEGYSVSREKKERFSLILESASTNQTSMYLCASTFSGYTETQYFGPGTRLLVL.